These 11 T cell receptor beta chains came from one sample sequenced in a study of blood T cell repertoires in COVID-19. Sequencing used immunoSEQ multiplex PCR; TCRdb keeps in-frame clones, though not all of them. This sample yields approximately 360,000 clones, of which around 87% are seen a single time; less than 2.5% belongs to the top ten. The sample consisted of PBMCs or T cells enriched from blood (not recorded which). The receptors shown here come from a man aged 40-55 years in a cohort exposed to, infected with or recovered from COVID-19 (not recorded which).

The chain employs TRBV27 and TRBJ1-2; 7 nucleotides align to TRBD1. Looked up from germline, CDR1 is MNHEY and CDR2 is SMNVEV (reference sequence). J lost 4 bases, V lost 8 bases, and 10 bases had no gene match. The CDR3 has 14 residues. The CDR3 here is CASANRGGVYGYTF. CDR3 nucleotide sequence: TGTGCCAGCGCCAACAGGGGAGGAGTCTATGGCTACACCTTC.

The V call is TRBV6-1, the J call TRBJ1-3; TRBD1 might be the D (5 bases). Between the trimmed V and J ends, which lost 3 bases and 4 bases, there was a span of 16 bases. CDR1 and CDR2 (germline): MNHNS, SASEGT. The CDR3 spans 16 residues. CDR3 nucleotides: TGTGCCAGCAGTGAGATAGGGACTATCGGGGGAAACACCATATATTTT. Residues: CASSEIGTIGGNTIYF.

V gene TRBV11-2 combines with J gene TRBJ2-2; a weak D match, TRBD1 (7 bases). The CDR3 has 17 residues. V was pared by 6 bases and J by 1 base, with 18 bases between. CDR1 SGHAT and CDR2 FQNNGV come from the germline V gene. The CDR3 region has the DNA TGTGCCAGCAGGCCAATACAGGGGACTTGGAACACCGGGGAGCTGTTTTTT. It yields the protein CASRPIQGTWNTGELFF.

This sequence joins TRBV5-1 and TRBJ2-3; TRBD1 aligns across 7 bases. This CDR3 has 16 amino acids. Germline values: CDR1 SGHRS, CDR2 YFSETQ. Unmatched junction bases numbered 7, after V lost 1 base and J lost 2 bases. Here the CDR3 DNA reads TGCGCCAGCAGCTTGAGAACAGGGGCCCCCACAGATACGCAGTATTTT. Amino acid sequence: CASSLRTGAPTDTQYF. Together with reference TRBV5-1 and TRBJ2-3, the CDR3 gives the full variable domain: KAGVTQTPRYLIKTRGQQVTLSCSPISGHRSVSWYQQTPGQGLQFLFEYFSETQRNKGNFPGRFSGRQFSNSRSEMNVSTLELGDSALYLCASSLRTGAPTDTQYFGPGTRLTVL.

This chain joins TRBV7-9 and TRBJ1-5; the D is unclear. Per germline, CDR1 SEHNR and CDR2 FQNEAQ (reference sequence). CDR3 size: 14 residues. Trimming removed 1 base from V and 8 bases from J, with 12 bases in between. Here the CDR3 reads CASSLVGGTEPQHF. CDR3 bases: TGTGCCAGCAGCTTAGTGGGAGGCACGGAGCCCCAGCATTTT.

Of note for this clone: The junction and the germline gene differ at one end; a read error may be behind it. In DNA form, the CDR3 reads TGTGCCAGCAGCGAAGACGACAGGGCGCTGCTAGGGGATACGCAGTATTTT. As protein: CASSEDDRALLGDTQYF. The chain joins TRBV14 to TRBJ2-3, with 7 bases aligning to TRBD1. Germline lookup yields CDR1 SGHDN and CDR2 FVKESK. This CDR3 is 17 amino acids long.

This clone is a singleton in its sample. The J gene is TRBJ2-1, the V gene TRBV7-9, with D tentatively TRBD2 (5 bases). V shed 6 bases and J shed 6 bases, with 6 bases lying between them. CDR3 size: 11 residues. Germline V gene data show CDR1 as SEHNR and CDR2 as FQNEAQ (reference sequence). The CDR3 DNA is TGTGCCAGCAGAGGACTCAATGAGCAGTTCTTC. Protein: CASRGLNEQFF.

The CDR3 DNA is TGTGCCAGCCACGGACCAGGGGGCGATTCACCCCTCCACTTT. Protein sequence: CASHGPGGDSPLHF. The chain couples TRBV5-5 to TRBJ1-6, with 8 bases fitting TRBD1. The germline V gene encodes CDR1 SGHKS and CDR2 YYEKEE (reference sequence). This CDR3 has 14 amino acids. With 7 bases clipped from V and 8 bases from J, the junction kept 8 bases outside the gene matches. The whole variable domain, remainder taken from reference TRBV5-5 and TRBJ1-6, is DAGVTQSPTHLIKTRGQQVTLRCSPISGHKSVSWYQQVLGQGPQFIFQYYEKEERGRGNFPDRFSARQFPNYSSELNVNALLLGDSALYLCASHGPGGDSPLHFGNGTRLTVT.

The chain couples TRBV5-1 to TRBJ2-3; 13 bases are shared with TRBD2. After removal of 0 bases from V and 3 bases from J, the junction contained 4 bases not matched to a gene. Germline V gene lookup returns CDR1 SGHRS and CDR2 YFSETQ. There are 17 residues in the CDR3. The CDR3 region is CASSLAVTSGRTDTQYF. The DNA for the CDR3 is TGCGCCAGCAGCTTGGCGGTGACTAGCGGGAGGACAGATACGCAGTATTTT. The full variable domain, rest sourced from reference TRBV5-1 and TRBJ2-3, is KAGVTQTPRYLIKTRGQQVTLSCSPISGHRSVSWYQQTPGQGLQFLFEYFSETQRNKGNFPGRFSGRQFSNSRSEMNVSTLELGDSALYLCASSLAVTSGRTDTQYFGPGTRLTVL.

In regard to this clone: Other DNA sequences from this sample encode an identical CDR3 as well. The rearrangement links TRBV6-5 to TRBJ2-7, with TRBD1 identical over 10 bases. Germline V gives CDR1 MNHEY, CDR2 SVGAGI. V trimming: 2 bases; J trimming: 4 bases; junction bases outside the gene matches: 5. CDR3 length equals 15 residues. The CDR3 spells CASSYRDRGSYEQYF. DNA for the CDR3: TGTGCCAGCAGTTACCGGGACAGGGGATCTTACGAGCAGTACTTC.

The chain combines TRBV19 with TRBJ1-5; tentative D call: TRBD1 (6 bases). There are 14 residues in the CDR3. Germline-derived CDR1 and CDR2 are LNHDA and SQIVND (reference sequence). Between the trimmed V and J ends, which lost 7 bases and 0 bases, there was a span of 10 bases. CDR3 sequence (DNA): TGTGCCAGTATTTCAGGGGATAGCAATCAGCCCCAGCATTTT. Residues: CASISGDSNQPQHF.